This record concerns one T cell receptor (beta chain) sequence. V was pared by 5 bases and J by 4 bases, with 8 bases between. The length of the CDR3 is 12 residues. Per germline, CDR1 MNHEY and CDR2 SMNVEV (reference sequence). The sample originates from a study of blood T cell repertoires in COVID-19. Study summary: Whether acute or convalescent, the COVID-19 samples came from the United States, Italy and Spain. In each case, the material was cDNA or gDNA derived from T cells, B-cell-depleted T cells, or PBMCs.

Per the original methods: Amplification of reference gene primers provided the estimated nucleated cell counts. The assay was immunoSEQ multiplex PCR, and TCRdb's table has in-frame clones only and misses some. The D gene and trimming were derived from the DNA, and the V and J assignments and clone size from that table. The data hold some 30,000 clones, with approximately 88% observed a single time. Material: peripheral blood. The TCR was taken from an elderly man with active COVID-19. J is TRBJ1-2 and V is TRBV27; the D is unclear. The CDR3 region has the DNA TGTGCCAGCAGTGGTTTCGGCTATGGCTACACCTTC. This codes for CASSGFGYGYTF.